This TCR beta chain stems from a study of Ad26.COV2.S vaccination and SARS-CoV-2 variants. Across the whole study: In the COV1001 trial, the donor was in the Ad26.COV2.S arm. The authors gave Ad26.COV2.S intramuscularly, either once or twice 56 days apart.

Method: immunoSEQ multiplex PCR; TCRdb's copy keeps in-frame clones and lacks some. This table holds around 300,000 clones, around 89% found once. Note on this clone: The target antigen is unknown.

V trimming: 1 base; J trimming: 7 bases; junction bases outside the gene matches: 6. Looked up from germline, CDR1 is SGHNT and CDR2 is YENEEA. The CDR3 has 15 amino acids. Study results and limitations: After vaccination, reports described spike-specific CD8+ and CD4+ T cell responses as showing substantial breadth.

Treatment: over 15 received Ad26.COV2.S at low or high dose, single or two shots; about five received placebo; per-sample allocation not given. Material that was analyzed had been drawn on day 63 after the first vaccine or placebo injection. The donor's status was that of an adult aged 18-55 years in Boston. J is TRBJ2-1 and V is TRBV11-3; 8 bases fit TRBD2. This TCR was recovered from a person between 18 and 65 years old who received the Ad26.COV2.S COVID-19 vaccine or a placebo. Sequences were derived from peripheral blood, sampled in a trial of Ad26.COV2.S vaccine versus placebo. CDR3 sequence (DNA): TGTGCCAGCAGCTTAGGGGGGACTAGTGTGAATGAGCAGTTCTTC. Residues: CASSLGGTSVNEQFF.